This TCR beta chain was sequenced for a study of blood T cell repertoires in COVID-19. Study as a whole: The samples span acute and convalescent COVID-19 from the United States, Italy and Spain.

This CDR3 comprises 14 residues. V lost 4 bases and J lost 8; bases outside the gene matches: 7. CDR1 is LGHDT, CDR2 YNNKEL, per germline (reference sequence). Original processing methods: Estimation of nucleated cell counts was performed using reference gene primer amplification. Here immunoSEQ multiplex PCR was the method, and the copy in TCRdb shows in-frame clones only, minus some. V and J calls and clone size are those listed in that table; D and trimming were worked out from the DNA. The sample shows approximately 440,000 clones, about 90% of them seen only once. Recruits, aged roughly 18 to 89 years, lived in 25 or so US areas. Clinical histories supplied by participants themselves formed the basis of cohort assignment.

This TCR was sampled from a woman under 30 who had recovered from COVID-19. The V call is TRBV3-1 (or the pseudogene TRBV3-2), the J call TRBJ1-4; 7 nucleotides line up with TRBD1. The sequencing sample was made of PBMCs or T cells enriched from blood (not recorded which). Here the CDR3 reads CASSPDRANEKLFF. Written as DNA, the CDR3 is TGTGCCAGCAGCCCAGACAGGGCGAACGAAAAACTGTTTTTT.